Below, 16 T cell receptor beta chains from the same sample are listed, as sequenced in a study of cytomegalovirus exposure and HLA in healthy donors. Both 60 Vbeta primers and 13 Jbeta primers went into the PCR. Data came from immunoSEQ multiplex PCR; TCRdb stores just in-frame clones and leaves some out. The sample carries about 130,000 clones, more than 80% recorded once. The sequenced material came from PBMCs. Receptors were obtained from a middle-aged woman in good health and CMV-seropositive.

This chain joins TRBV6-4 and TRBJ1-4; no clear D. The CDR3 is 13 amino acids. CDR1 is MRHNA, CDR2 SNTAGT, per germline. With 5 bases removed from V and 7 bases from J, the gap between germline ends came to 11 bases. CDR3 DNA sequence: TGTGCCAGCAGTCGCGAAGAGGGTGAAAAACTGTTTTTT. Protein sequence: CASSREEGEKLFF.

The chain combines TRBV10-1 with TRBJ2-1; 8 bases line up with TRBD2. After removal of 4 bases from V and 8 bases from J, the junction contained 10 bases not matched to a gene. The CDR3 consists of 15 residues. The germline V gene has CDR1 WNHNN and CDR2 SYGVQD (reference sequence). CDR3 in DNA: TGCGCCAGCAGTGGGGGGACTAGGGGGGTCCATGAGCAGTTCTTC. It yields the protein CASSGGTRGVHEQFF.

The V call is TRBV7-5, the J call TRBJ1-1; the DNA was not used to check the table's D call, TRBD1. TRBV7-5 counts as a pseudogene. The CDR3 is 20 amino acids. CDR3 sequence reads: CARSPHLSRDRGRGVTEAFF. CDR3 in DNA: TGTGCCAGAAGCCCCCACCTATCCCGGGACAGGGGGCGCGGCGTCACTGAAGCTTTCTTT.

This clone was counted a single time. The rearrangement uses TRBV27 and TRBJ2-1; D is unresolved. CDR1 and CDR2 from the germline V gene are MNHEY and SMNVEV (reference sequence). Trimming stripped 3 bases from V and 5 bases from J, with 8 bases between. This CDR3 has 13 residues. The chain's CDR3 is CASSFSRNNEQFF. CDR3 DNA: TGTGCCAGCAGTTTTAGCAGAAACAATGAGCAGTTCTTC.

This clone was seen a few times. In DNA, the CDR3 is TGTGCCAGCAGCTTACAGGGGGCAAGCAATCAGCCCCAGCATTTT. It specifies CASSLQGASNQPQHF. This chain uses TRBV7-6 with TRBJ1-5, with 8 bases matching TRBD1. Trimming took 2 bases from V and 1 from J; bases not matched to a gene: 1. Germline lookup yields CDR1 SGHVS and CDR2 FNYEAQ. The length of the CDR3 is 15 residues. Combining the CDR3 with reference TRBV7-6 and TRBJ1-5 gives the whole variable domain GAGVSQSPRYKVTKRGQDVALRCDPISGHVSLYWYRQALGQGPEFLTYFNYEAQQDKSGLPNDRFSAERPEGSISTLTIQRTEQRDSAMYRCASSLQGASNQPQHFGDGTRLSIL.

The J gene is TRBJ2-1, the V gene TRBV9; possible D gene TRBD2, 6 bases. The length of the CDR3 is 15 residues. Germline V CDR1 and CDR2: SGDLS, YYNGEE. Deletions cut 4 bases from V and 6 bases from J, with 17 bases between. In DNA form, the CDR3 reads TGTGCCAGCAGCTTCCGGGACTCCGTGCGCAATGAGCAGTTCTTC. It specifies CASSFRDSVRNEQFF.

The chain couples TRBV9 to TRBJ1-3, with a tentative D call TRBD1 (5 bases). V was cut by 4 bases and J by 0 bases, with 11 bases left in between. Per the germline V gene, CDR1 is SGDLS and CDR2 is YYNGEE. This CDR3 region has 15 residues. CDR3 nucleotide sequence: TGTGCCAGCAGCACCAGGGACTTCTCTGGAAACACCATATATTTT. Translated: CASSTRDFSGNTIYF.

This chain uses TRBV10-1 with TRBJ2-3; the match to TRBD1 covers 10 bases. Germline-derived CDR1 and CDR2 are WNHNN and SYGVQD (reference sequence). This CDR3 contains 19 residues. V lost 5 bases to trimming and J lost 2 bases; unmatched junction nucleotides: 16. CDR3 residues: CASSSGTGARRSHTDTQYF. CDR3 sequence (DNA): TGCGCCAGCAGTTCCGGGACAGGGGCCCGTCGATCCCACACAGATACGCAGTATTTT.

This clone came up once. V and J are TRBV29-1 and TRBJ1-1, with 7 positions matching TRBD1. The V and J ends lost 3 bases and 1 base, in that order; junction bases with no gene match: 2. The CDR3 is made up of 13 amino acids. Germline CDR1 is SQVTM and CDR2 is ANQGSEA. The CDR3 DNA follows: TGCAGCGTTGAGCCAGGGGGGAACACTGAAGCTTTCTTT. Protein sequence: CSVEPGGNTEAFF.

The genes are TRBV5-1 and TRBJ2-2, with 11 bases identical to TRBD1. The CDR3 is made up of 14 amino acids. V gave up 4 bases and J gave up 5 bases; unmatched junction bases: 1. The germline V gene encodes CDR1 SGHRS and CDR2 YFSETQ. The CDR3: CASSGTGGTGELFF. The CDR3 nucleotides are TGCGCCAGCAGCGGGACAGGGGGGACCGGGGAGCTGTTTTTT.

This clone was found a few times. The chain combines TRBV2 with TRBJ2-1; TRBD2 matches 7 bases. CDR1 is SNHLY, CDR2 FYNNEI, per germline. The CDR3 consists of 15 residues. The J segment lost 0 bases and the V segment lost 9 bases, leaving 8 bases of the junction unmatched. The CDR3 protein is CARTSDESSYNEQFF. The CDR3 DNA sequence: TGTGCCAGAACTAGCGATGAGAGCTCCTACAATGAGCAGTTCTTC.

This chain uses TRBV5-4 with TRBJ2-7; D may be TRBD1 (5 bases). Trimming took off 0 bases at V and 6 bases at J, with 10 bases between the two ends. Germline CDR1 is SGHNT and CDR2 is YYREEE (reference sequence). This CDR3 has 13 residues. This CDR3 reads CASSLGGRIEQYF. The CDR3 DNA follows: TGTGCCAGCAGCTTGGGGGGCAGGATCGAGCAGTACTTC.

This chain joins TRBV5-1 and TRBJ2-7, with TRBD2 as a possible D gene (6 bases). In germline, CDR1 is SGHRS, CDR2 YFSETQ. The CDR3 is 15 residues long. Between the trimmed V and J ends, which lost 3 bases and 0 bases, there was a span of 13 bases. Written as DNA, the CDR3 is TGCGCCAGCAGCTCCGGGACCGGGAGCTCCTACGAGCAGTACTTC. This sequence encodes CASSSGTGSSYEQYF. Looking up the rest from reference TRBV5-1 and TRBJ2-7 gives the full variable domain: KAGVTQTPRYLIKTRGQQVTLSCSPISGHRSVSWYQQTPGQGLQFLFEYFSETQRNKGNFPGRFSGRQFSNSRSEMNVSTLELGDSALYLCASSSGTGSSYEQYFGPGTRLTVT.

The rearrangement uses TRBV29-1 and TRBJ2-1; 9 bases are a match to TRBD2. J was trimmed by 4 bases and V by 3 bases; bases with no gene match: 4. CDR3 length equals 14 residues. Germline CDR1 and CDR2: SQVTM and ANQGSEA. CDR3 nucleotide sequence: TGCAGCGTTGATTCTAGCGGGATTTACAATGAGCAGTTCTTC. Amino acid sequence: CSVDSSGIYNEQFF.

Only a few counts were recorded for this clone. The J gene is TRBJ1-1, the V gene TRBV4-2; 7 nucleotides align to TRBD1. With V trimmed by 0 bases and J by 10 bases, 8 bases remained unmatched. The germline gives CDR1 LGHNA, CDR2 YNFKEQ. The CDR3 totals 14 residues. CDR3 nucleotides: TGTGCCAGCAGCCAAGATGGACAGGATGAAGGAGCTTTCTTT. Its protein product is CASSQDGQDEGAFF.

CDR3 region: CASSVALAGGSGNEQFF. The CDR3 DNA reads as TGTGCCAGCAGCGTAGCTTTAGCGGGGGGATCGGGCAATGAGCAGTTCTTC. The V and J genes are TRBV9 and TRBJ2-1; 10 bases align to TRBD2. CDR3 length: 17 amino acids. CDR1 and CDR2 (germline): SGDLS, YYNGEE. Trimming took 0 bases from V and 6 from J; bases not matched to a gene: 9.